The subject of this entry is one T cell receptor beta chain. This sample was taken from a study of blood T cell repertoires in COVID-19. TCRdb's table, derived via immunoSEQ multiplex PCR, lists solely in-frame clones and lacks some. Altogether 40,000 to 45,000 clones are present, roughly 90% being singletons, with the ten largest covering around 5%. Trimming took 6 bases from V and 9 from J; bases not matched to a gene: 11. CDR3 length: 17 amino acids. Germline V CDR1 and CDR2: KGHDR, SFDVKD. V gene TRBV24-1 combines with J gene TRBJ2-1; 15 bases fit TRBD2. The receptor was isolated from a human donor in a cohort sampled during active COVID-19. The sequenced material came from peripheral blood. The CDR3 sequence is CATSLYVGLAGGTEQFF. The CDR3 DNA follows: TGTGCCACCAGTCTATATGTGGGACTAGCGGGGGGAACTGAGCAGTTCTTC.